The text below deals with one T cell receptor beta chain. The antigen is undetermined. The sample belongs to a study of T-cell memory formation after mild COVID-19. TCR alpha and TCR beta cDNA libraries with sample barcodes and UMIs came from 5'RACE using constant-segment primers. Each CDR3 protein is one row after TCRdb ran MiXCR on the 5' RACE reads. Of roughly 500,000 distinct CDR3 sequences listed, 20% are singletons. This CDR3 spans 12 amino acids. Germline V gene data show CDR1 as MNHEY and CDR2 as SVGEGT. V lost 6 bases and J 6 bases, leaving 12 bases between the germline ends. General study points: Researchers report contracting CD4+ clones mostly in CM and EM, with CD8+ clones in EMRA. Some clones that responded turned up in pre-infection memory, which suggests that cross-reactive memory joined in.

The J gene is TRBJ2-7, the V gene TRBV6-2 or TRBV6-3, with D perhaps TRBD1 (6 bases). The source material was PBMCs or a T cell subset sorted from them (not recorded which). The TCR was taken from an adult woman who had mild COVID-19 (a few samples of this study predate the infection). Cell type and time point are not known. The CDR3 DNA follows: TGTGCCAGCAGCTCAGGGGCCCTCGAGCAGTACTTC. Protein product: CASSSGALEQYF.